This T cell receptor beta chain was identified in a study of T cell responses to AZD1222 COVID-19 vaccine. Regarding the study as a whole: Females made up more of the donors, who were largely white British, and clonal diversity may have come out too low. At study baseline, merely a handful of AZD1222 recipients were seropositive. Dominant at 160-218 and 743-854, vaccine-associated CD4 TCRs also spanned spike.

Regarding this clone: Its antigen is still unknown.

Germline CDR1 reads LNHDA; CDR2 reads SQIVND (reference sequence). Germline trimming cut 4 bases from V and 3 bases from J; bases unmatched to any gene: 5. This CDR3 has 15 residues. Assay: immunoSEQ multiplex PCR; the TCRdb copy retains only in-frame clones and omits some. The table shows some 71,000 clones, with less than 90% occurring only once. The sample here was peripheral blood, taken on day 0 of AZD1222 vaccination. The rearrangement uses TRBV19 and TRBJ2-3, with TRBD2 matching 9 bases. The receptor comes from an adult in good health. CDR3 loop: CASSSGGAETDTQYF. CDR3 DNA sequence: TGTGCCAGTAGTAGCGGGGGGGCCGAAACAGATACGCAGTATTTT.